Here is one T cell receptor (beta chain) with its context. This sample is part of a study of T cells in Graves' hyperthyroidism and ophthalmopathy. RNA transcripts gave rise to amplified TCR beta CDR3 regions. An initial round of RT-PCR targeting the TCR CDR3 relied on the HTBI primer set. Via MiXCR, TCRdb re-called the multiplex PCR reads, giving one row per CDR3 protein. The table records 500,000 to 550,000 distinct CDR3 sequences, about a fifth of them present only once. Looked up from germline, CDR1 is MNHNS and CDR2 is SASEGT. Trimming at V came to 6 bases and at J to 6 bases, leaving 13 bases not matched to a gene. This CDR3 contains 15 residues. Graves' hyperthyroidism showing no ophthalmopathy progression within 18 months was considered stable. Investigators excluded patients with uncontrolled infection, other autoimmune disease, pregnancy or lactation.

The sequence derives from a man aged 18-30 years with Graves' hyperthyroidism. The sample comprised blood. This chain uses TRBV6-1 with TRBJ2-7, with 8 bases fitting TRBD1. As DNA, the CDR3 is TGTGCCAGCAGCGAAATGTCCGGACAGGGCTGCGAGCAGTACTTC. It specifies CASSEMSGQGCEQYF.